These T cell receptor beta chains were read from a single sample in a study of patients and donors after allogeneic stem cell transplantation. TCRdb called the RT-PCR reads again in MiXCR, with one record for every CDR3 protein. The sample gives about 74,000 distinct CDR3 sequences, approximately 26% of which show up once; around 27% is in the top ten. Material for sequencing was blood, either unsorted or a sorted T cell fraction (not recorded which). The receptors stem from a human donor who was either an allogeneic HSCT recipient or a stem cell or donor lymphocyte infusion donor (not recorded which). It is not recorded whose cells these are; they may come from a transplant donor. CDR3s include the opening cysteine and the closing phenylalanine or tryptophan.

CASSWRNEQFF | TRBV14
CASSSPGQGNYEQYF | TRBV21-1
CASSLMAGGPVEQFF | TRBV11-2
CSASWDSSYEQYF | TRBV20-1
CASTFWERETQYF | TRBV2
CASSLEFSPLHF | TRBV12-3/TRBV12-4
CASSLDRVYGYTF | TRBV7-2
CAIRGTRGTGELFF | TRBV10-3
CASSLGTPGRNTIYF | TRBV9
CASIGGGSPGELFF | TRBV7-9
CASSYSSGAYNEQFF | TRBV27
CAITKTGSDYGYTF | TRBV10-3
CSVLDREAYGYTF | TRBV29-1
CASSQDHRENYGYTF | TRBV4-2
CASSLGEGLDTEAFF | TRBV11-3
CASSDRVASNQPQHF | TRBV2
CSVDGAFMMNTEAFF | TRBV29-1
CASSPMDAFNEQFF | TRBV5-1
CSHPDRENTEAFF | TRBV29-1
CASREPLIGRITDTQYF | TRBV5-1
CASSLFETGGWSGYTF | TRBV27
CASSAVQSGGGYNEQFF | TRBV9
CASSFPTTDTQYF | TRBV7-6
CASSLIDPGQGYQETQYF | TRBV7-2
CASSLLGVALPNTGELFF | TRBV4-2
CASSLGRQFETQYF | TRBV5-1
CASSQVDGYTF | TRBV4-2
CASSLAPGIPEAFF | TRBV12-3/TRBV12-4
CASKEGGPGQNIQYF | TRBV6-2/TRBV6-3
CASSRSRTGSYLNTEAFF | TRBV18
CATRQGLSSGNTIYF | TRBV15
CASTLTVNTEAFF | TRBV19
CASSQGIPNTQYF | TRBV3-1
CAISESTTYEQYF | TRBV10-3
CASTPLGTSGGQDTQYF | TRBV27
CASSLALPEAFF | TRBV28
CASSLGSRSSGANVLTF | TRBV12-3/TRBV12-4
CASSLEEIGALHF | TRBV5-1
CASSEPNTGELFF | TRBV2
CASSPFGQGAGEKLFF | TRBV7-9
CASSPRTSGGANEQFF | TRBV12-3/TRBV12-4
CASNVGQRPYTF | TRBV12-3/TRBV12-4
CASSLDNTEAFF | TRBV11-2
CASRRDRGFTEAFF | TRBV5-5
CSVEVQGGYGYTF | TRBV29-1
CAISESVGTYNEQFF | TRBV10-3
CASSLMGQGAFF | TRBV12-3/TRBV12-4
CASSLPTVKGFEAFF | TRBV28
CASSSYRGGAFF | TRBV12-3/TRBV12-4
CASGLMGWTGYSGNTIYF | TRBV12-5
CASSYGVGGFKTQYF | TRBV6-5
CACSLRGDRGYTF | TRBV7-9
CASSLPGYEQYF | TRBV18
CASSPGFGEQFF | TRBV25-1
CASSLGDMFNYGYTF | TRBV5-1
CASSQELRVEEQFF | TRBV4-3
CASSLVAGREQYF | TRBV5-6
CASSYDFYEKLFF | TRBV12-3/TRBV12-4
CASSQIPSGNTIYF | TRBV12-3/TRBV12-4
CASSQNTGDQETQYF | TRBV4-1